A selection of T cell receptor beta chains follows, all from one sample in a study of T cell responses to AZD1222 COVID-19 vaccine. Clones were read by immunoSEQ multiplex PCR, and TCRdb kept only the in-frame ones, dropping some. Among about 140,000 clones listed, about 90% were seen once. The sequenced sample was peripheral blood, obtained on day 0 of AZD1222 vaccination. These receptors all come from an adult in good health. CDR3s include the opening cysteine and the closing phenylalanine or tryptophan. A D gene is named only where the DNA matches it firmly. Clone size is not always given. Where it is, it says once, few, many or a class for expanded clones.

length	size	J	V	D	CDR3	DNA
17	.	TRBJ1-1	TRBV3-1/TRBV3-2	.	CASSPGRGRGPNTEAFF	TGTGCCAGCAGCCCAGGCAGGGGTCGGGGGCCGAACACTGAAGCTTTCTTT
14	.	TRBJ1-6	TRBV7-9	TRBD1	CASSWTGRDSPLHF	TGTGCCAGCAGCTGGACAGGGAGGGATTCACCCCTCCACTTT
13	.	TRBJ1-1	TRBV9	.	CASSVKGDTEAFF	TGTGCCAGCAGCGTAAAAGGGGACACTGAAGCTTTCTTT
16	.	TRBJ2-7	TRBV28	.	CASSLLFGDGSYEQYF	TGTGCCAGCAGTTTGCTCTTCGGGGATGGGAGCTACGAGCAGTACTTC
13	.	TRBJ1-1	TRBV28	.	CASSLKWGTEAFF	TGTGCCAGCAGTTTAAAATGGGGGACTGAAGCTTTCTTT
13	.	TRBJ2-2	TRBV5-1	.	CASGTGDTGELFF	TGCGCCAGCGGGACGGGGGACACCGGGGAGCTGTTTTTT
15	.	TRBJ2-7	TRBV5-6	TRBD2	CASSRGLAGGYEQYF	TGTGCCAGCAGCCGGGGACTAGCGGGTGGGTACGAGCAGTACTTC
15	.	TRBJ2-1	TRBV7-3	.	CASSLTEGPPNEQFF	TGTGCCAGCAGCTTAACGGAGGGACCCCCGAATGAGCAGTTCTTC
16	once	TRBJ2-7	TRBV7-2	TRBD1	CASSPSGRTGVGEQYF	TGTGCCAGCAGCCCCAGCGGGCGGACAGGGGTGGGGGAGCAGTACTTC
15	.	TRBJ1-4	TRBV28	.	CASSLRRGSHEKLFF	TGTGCCAGCAGTTTGCGACGGGGATCTCATGAAAAACTGTTTTTT
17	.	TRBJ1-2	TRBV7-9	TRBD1	CASSLGTGGLANYGYTF	TGTGCCAGCAGCCTCGGGACAGGGGGCCTTGCTAACTATGGCTACACCTTC
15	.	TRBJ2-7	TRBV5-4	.	CASSPVPGESYEQYF	TGTGCCAGCAGCCCCGTACCCGGGGAGTCCTACGAGCAGTACTTC
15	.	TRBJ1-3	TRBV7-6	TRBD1	CASSQTQGAGNTIYF	TGTGCCAGCAGCCAAACACAGGGGGCTGGAAACACCATATATTTT
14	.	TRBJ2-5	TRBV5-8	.	CASTVRGVQETQYF	TGTGCCAGCACTGTACGGGGAGTCCAAGAGACCCAGTACTTC
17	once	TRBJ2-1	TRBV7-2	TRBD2	CASSGGWGLAGVNEQFF	TGTGCCAGCAGCGGTGGGTGGGGACTAGCGGGAGTCAATGAGCAGTTCTTC
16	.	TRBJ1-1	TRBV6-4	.	CASSDSPDRGNTEAFF	TGTGCCAGCAGTGACTCTCCCGACAGAGGGAACACTGAAGCTTTCTTT
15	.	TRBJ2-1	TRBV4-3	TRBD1	CASSVRDSVGGEQFF	TGCGCCAGCAGCGTCCGGGACAGTGTCGGAGGCGAGCAGTTCTTC
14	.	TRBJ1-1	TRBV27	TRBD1	CASSLAGQAAGAFF	TGTGCCAGCAGTTTAGCTGGACAGGCGGCGGGAGCTTTCTTT
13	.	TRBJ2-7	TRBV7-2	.	CASSYRVSHEQYF	TGTGCCAGCAGCTACAGGGTATCCCACGAGCAGTACTTC
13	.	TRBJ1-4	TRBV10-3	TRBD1	CAIADRVNEKLFF	TGTGCCATAGCGGACAGGGTGAATGAAAAACTGTTTTTT
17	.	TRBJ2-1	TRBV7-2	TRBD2	CASSLDPTSGPLNEQFF	TGTGCCAGCAGTCTCGACCCGACTAGCGGGCCCTTAAATGAGCAGTTCTTC
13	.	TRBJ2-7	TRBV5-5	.	CASSVGSWNEQYF	TGTGCCAGCAGCGTCGGGTCCTGGAACGAGCAGTACTTC
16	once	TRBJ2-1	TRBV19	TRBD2	CASSIAASGGYNEQFF	TGTGCCAGTAGTATAGCAGCTAGCGGGGGGTACAATGAGCAGTTCTTC
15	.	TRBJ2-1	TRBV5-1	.	CASSFSSGGHNEQFF	TGCGCCAGCAGCTTTAGTAGCGGCGGGCACAATGAGCAGTTCTTC
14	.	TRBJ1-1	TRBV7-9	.	CASSLHKVNTEAFF	TGTGCCAGCAGCTTACACAAAGTGAACACTGAAGCTTTCTTT
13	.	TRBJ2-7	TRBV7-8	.	CASSLDGLLGQYF	TGTGCCAGCAGCTTAGACGGCCTTCTGGGGCAGTACTTC
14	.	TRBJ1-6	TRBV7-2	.	CASSPTSYNSPLHF	TGTGCCAGCAGCCCAACCTCCTATAATTCACCCCTCCACTTT
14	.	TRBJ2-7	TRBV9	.	CASSVGGGSTEQYF	TGTGCCAGCAGCGTAGGGGGGGGCTCTACCGAGCAGTACTTC
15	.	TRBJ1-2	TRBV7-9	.	CASSLGAAPNYGYTF	TGTGCCAGCAGCTTAGGAGCCGCCCCCAACTATGGCTACACCTTC
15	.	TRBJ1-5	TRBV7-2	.	CASSPNTGKVQPQHF	TGTGCCAGCAGCCCTAATACAGGGAAAGTTCAGCCCCAGCATTTT
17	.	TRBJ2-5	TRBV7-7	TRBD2	CASSFGLAGGPWETQYF	TGTGCTAGCAGCTTCGGACTAGCGGGAGGGCCTTGGGAGACCCAGTACTTC
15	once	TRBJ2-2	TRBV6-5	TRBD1	CASNTDRGRSGELFF	TGTGCCAGCAATACCGACAGGGGGCGGTCCGGGGAGCTGTTTTTT
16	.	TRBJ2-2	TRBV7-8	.	CASSLPTMAATGELFF	TGTGCCAGCAGCCTCCCGACAATGGCGGCTACGGGGGAGCTGTTTTTT
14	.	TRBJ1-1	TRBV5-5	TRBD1	CASSFQGARTEAFF	TGTGCCAGCAGCTTTCAGGGGGCGAGGACTGAAGCTTTCTTT
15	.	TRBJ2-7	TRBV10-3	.	CAISDKGRGYYEQYF	TGTGCCATCAGTGATAAGGGCCGGGGGTACTACGAGCAGTACTTC
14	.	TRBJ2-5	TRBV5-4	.	CASSPQPSQETQYF	TGTGCCAGCAGCCCCCAGCCTTCCCAAGAGACCCAGTACTTC
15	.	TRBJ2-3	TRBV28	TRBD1	CASSLGRGYRDTQYF	TGTGCCAGCAGCCTGGGCAGGGGGTACAGAGATACGCAGTATTTT
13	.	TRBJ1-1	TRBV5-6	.	CASSLSGGTEAFF	TGTGCCAGCAGCTTATCCGGGGGCACTGAAGCTTTCTTT
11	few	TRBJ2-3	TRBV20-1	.	CSPSHQDTQYF	TGCAGTCCCTCGCATCAAGATACGCAGTATTTT
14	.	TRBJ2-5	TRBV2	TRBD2	CASTPQREPETQYF	TGTGCCAGCACCCCCCAGCGGGAGCCAGAGACCCAGTACTTC
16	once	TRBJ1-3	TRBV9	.	CASSANPGPSGNTIYF	TGTGCCAGCAGCGCCAACCCGGGGCCCTCTGGAAACACCATATATTTT
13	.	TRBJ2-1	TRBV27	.	CASSLSPIDEQFF	TGTGCCAGCAGTTTATCCCCCATCGATGAGCAGTTCTTC
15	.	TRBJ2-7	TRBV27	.	CASSLSIRTVYEQYF	TGTGCCAGCAGTTTATCGATAAGGACAGTCTACGAGCAGTACTTC